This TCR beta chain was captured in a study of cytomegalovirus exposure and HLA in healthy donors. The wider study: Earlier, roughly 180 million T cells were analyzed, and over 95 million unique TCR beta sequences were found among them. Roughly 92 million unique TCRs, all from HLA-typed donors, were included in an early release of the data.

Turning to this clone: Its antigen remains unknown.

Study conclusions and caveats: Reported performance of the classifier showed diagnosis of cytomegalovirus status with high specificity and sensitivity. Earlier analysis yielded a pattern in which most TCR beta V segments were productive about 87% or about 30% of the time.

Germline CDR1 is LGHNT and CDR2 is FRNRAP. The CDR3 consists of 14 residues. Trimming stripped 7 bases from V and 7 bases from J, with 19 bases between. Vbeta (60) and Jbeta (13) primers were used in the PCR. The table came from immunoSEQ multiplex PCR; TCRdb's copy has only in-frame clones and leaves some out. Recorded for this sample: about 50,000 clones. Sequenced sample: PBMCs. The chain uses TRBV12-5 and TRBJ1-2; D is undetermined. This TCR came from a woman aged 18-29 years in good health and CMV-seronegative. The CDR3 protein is CASANRDSIRGYTF. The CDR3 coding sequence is TGTGCTAGTGCCAACCGGGATTCAATACGTGGCTACACCTTC.